The 14 T cell receptor beta chains below were found in one sample sequenced in a study of T-cell reconstitution after alpha-beta-depleted transplantation in children. Preparation of the TCRbeta library was carried out with unique molecular identifiers. TCRdb re-called the PCR reads with MiXCR, one entry per CDR3 protein. This table has 400,000 to 500,000 distinct CDR3 sequences, roughly 11% appearing once. The sample was PBMCs from the stem cell graft donor, taken from the stem cell graft. Every receptor here comes from a human donor who donated a stem cell graft to a child with acute myeloid leukemia.

This chain joins TRBV20-1 and TRBJ2-1; 8 bases fit TRBD2. CDR3 size: 19 residues. Germline V gene sequence: CDR1 DFQATT, CDR2 SNEGSKA (reference sequence). J lost 1 base, V lost 0 bases, and 14 bases had no gene match. CDR3 region: CSARDLMPFSGDSYNEQFF. CDR3 DNA: TGCAGTGCTAGAGATCTGATGCCCTTTAGCGGGGATTCCTACAATGAGCAGTTCTTC.

The sample holds a few counts of this clonotype. V gene TRBV4-3 combines with J gene TRBJ1-5, with a possible D match to TRBD1 (5 bases). The CDR3 runs to 18 residues. CDR1 is LGHNA, CDR2 YSLEER, per germline. Trimming removed 2 bases from V and 2 bases from J, with 19 bases in between. The CDR3 nucleotides read TGCGCCAGCAGCCAACGTATCGGGTCAGGGTCCGGCAATCAGCCCCAGCATTTT. Encoded protein: CASSQRIGSGSGNQPQHF.

The chain is built from TRBV20-1 and TRBJ2-1, with TRBD2 as a possible D gene (6 bases). The V gene's germline CDR1 is DFQATT and CDR2 SNEGSKA (reference sequence). Trimming left V 7 bases short and J 4 bases short, with 17 bases between. This CDR3 is built from 14 residues. In DNA form, the CDR3 reads TGCAGTGGTAGTGCGGGGCCGGATTACAATGAGCAGTTCTTC. Amino acid sequence: CSGSAGPDYNEQFF.

In this sample, this clonotype turned up a few times. V usage is TRBV20-1 and J usage is TRBJ2-7; D is ambiguous. Trimming took 0 bases from V and 7 from J, leaving 10 bases between them. CDR1 and CDR2 from the germline V gene are DFQATT and SNEGSKA (reference sequence). This CDR3 is 12 amino acids long. The CDR3 DNA sequence: TGCAGTGCTAGAGAGAACGCGGAGGAGCAGTACTTC. The encoded protein is CSARENAEEQYF.

The chain joins TRBV11-2 to TRBJ2-1; weak D call: TRBD2 (7 bases). Germline lookup yields CDR1 SGHAT and CDR2 FQNNGV. The CDR3 runs 17 residues. V lost 1 base and J 4 bases, leaving 17 bases between the germline ends. The CDR3: CASSLGGLASGYNEQFF. The CDR3 bases are TGTGCCAGCAGCTTAGGGGGGCTGGCTAGCGGATACAATGAGCAGTTCTTC.

The chain recombines TRBV7-3 with TRBJ2-5, with D perhaps TRBD1 or TRBD2 (5 bases each). The CDR3 is made up of 13 amino acids. Deletions cut 3 bases from V and 5 bases from J, with 10 bases between. The germline CDR1 and CDR2 sequences are SGHTA and FQGTGA. The CDR3 sequence: CASSLGVSETQYF. In nucleotides, the CDR3 is TGTGCCAGCAGCTTGGGGGTTTCGGAGACCCAGTACTTC.

The J gene is TRBJ2-3, the V gene TRBV6-4; no firm D call. There are 15 residues in the CDR3. With 0 bases removed from V and 2 bases from J, the gap between germline ends came to 9 bases. From germline, CDR1 is MRHNA and CDR2 SNTAGT. The CDR3 nucleotides are TGTGCCAGCAGTGACTCTGGGGTAGTCACAGATACGCAGTATTTT. Translating gives CASSDSGVVTDTQYF.

This chain joins TRBV7-2 and TRBJ2-5, with a weak D call TRBD2 (5 bases). Germline V gene sequence: CDR1 SGHTA, CDR2 FQGNSA. The germline V and J ends were trimmed by 5 bases and 4 bases, with 17 bases remaining between them. This CDR3 contains 15 residues. CDR3 residues: CASSPGGAAGETQYF. Here the CDR3 DNA reads TGTGCCAGCAGCCCGGGTGGCGCCGCGGGAGAGACCCAGTACTTC.

This clonotype was counted a few times. The CDR3 DNA follows: TGTGCCAGCAGCTTAACAGGGATCACCGGGGAGCTGTTTTTT. Amino acid sequence: CASSLTGITGELFF. The V gene is TRBV5-6, the J gene TRBJ2-2; the D gene is possibly TRBD1 (6 bases). Germline CDR1 is SGHDT and CDR2 is YYEEEE. The CDR3 sequence is 14 residues long. Trimming removed 2 bases from V and 4 bases from J, with 9 bases in between.

This clonotype was counted between two and nine times. This chain joins TRBV7-2 and TRBJ2-7, with D perhaps TRBD2 (6 bases). Germline lookup yields CDR1 SGHTA and CDR2 FQGNSA. The CDR3 spans 14 residues. Trimming stripped 5 bases from V and 5 bases from J, with 16 bases between. The CDR3 here is CASSQTSNLNEQYF. The CDR3 DNA reads TGTGCCAGCAGCCAGACTAGTAATTTGAACGAGCAGTACTTC.

This clonotype was seen only a few times. The chain's CDR3 is CSARDPGGPDNEQFF. DNA of the CDR3: TGCAGTGCTAGAGATCCTGGTGGGCCTGACAATGAGCAGTTCTTC. The chain recombines TRBV20-1 with TRBJ2-1; D uncertain. Germline V gene lookup returns CDR1 DFQATT and CDR2 SNEGSKA (reference sequence). This CDR3 contains 15 residues. V was cut by 0 bases and J by 5 bases, with 14 bases left in between.

The gene calls are TRBV20-1 and TRBJ2-1, with 14 nucleotides matching TRBD2. Germline loops: CDR1 DFQATT, CDR2 SNEGSKA (reference sequence). After removal of 3 bases from V and 8 bases from J, the junction contained 15 bases not matched to a gene. This CDR3 spans 18 amino acids. CDR3: CSASKPPGLAGAGDEQFF. DNA of the CDR3: TGCAGTGCTAGCAAACCCCCGGGACTAGCGGGGGCTGGGGATGAGCAGTTCTTC.

This chain connects TRBV5-6 to TRBJ2-7, with 9 positions matching TRBD1. Germline V gene sequence: CDR1 SGHDT, CDR2 YYEEEE. Trimming cost V 4 bases and J 7 bases; bases outside gene matches: 6. The CDR3 is 13 residues long. CDR3 region: CASSPGTGWEQYV. CDR3 nucleotides: TGTGCCAGCAGCCCCGGGACAGGGTGGGAGCAGTACGTC.

With respect to this clonotype: A single base separates this from a much larger clone, so it may be a read error. The CDR3 DNA sequence: TGTGCCAGCAGTAAAGGGACTAGCTCTCACCTCACAGATACGCAGTATTTT. This translates into CASSKGTSSHLTDTQYF. V usage is TRBV27 and J usage is TRBJ2-3; 9 bases agree with TRBD2. Germline V gene data show CDR1 as MNHEY and CDR2 as SMNVEV (reference sequence). V was clipped by 5 bases and J by 2 bases; unmatched bases: 11. There are 17 residues in the CDR3.